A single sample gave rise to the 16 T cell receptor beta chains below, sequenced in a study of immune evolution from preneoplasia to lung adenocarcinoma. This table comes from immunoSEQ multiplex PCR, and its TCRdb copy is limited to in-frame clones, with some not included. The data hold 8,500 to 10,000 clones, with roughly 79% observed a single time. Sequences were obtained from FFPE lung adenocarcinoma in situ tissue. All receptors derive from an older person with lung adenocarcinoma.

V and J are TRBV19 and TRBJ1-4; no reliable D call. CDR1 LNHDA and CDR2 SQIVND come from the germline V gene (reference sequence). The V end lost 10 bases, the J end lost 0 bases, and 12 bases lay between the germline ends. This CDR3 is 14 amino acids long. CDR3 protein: CATRAIATNEKLFF. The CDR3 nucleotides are TGTGCCACAAGGGCAATTGCAACTAATGAAAAACTGTTTTTT.

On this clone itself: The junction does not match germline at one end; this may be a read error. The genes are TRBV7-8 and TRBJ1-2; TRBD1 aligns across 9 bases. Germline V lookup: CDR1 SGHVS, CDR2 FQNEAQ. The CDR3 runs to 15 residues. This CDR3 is CASSVSGQGIYGYTF. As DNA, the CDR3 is TGTGCCAGCAGTGTATCGGGACAGGGAATCTATGGTTACACCTTC.

The CDR3, as DNA: TGTGCCAGCGGACCGGGACAACCTACCGGGGAGCTGTTTTTT. Its protein product is CASGPGQPTGELFF. The rearrangement uses TRBV11-2 and TRBJ2-2, with D possibly matching TRBD1 (6 bases). From germline, CDR1 is SGHAT and CDR2 FQNNGV. V was clipped by 8 bases and J by 5 bases, with 15 bases between them. CDR3 length: 14 amino acids.

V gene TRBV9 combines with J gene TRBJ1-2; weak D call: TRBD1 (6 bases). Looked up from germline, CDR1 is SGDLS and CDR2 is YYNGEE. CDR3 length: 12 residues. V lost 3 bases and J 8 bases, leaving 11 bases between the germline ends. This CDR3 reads CASSGNRVGYTF. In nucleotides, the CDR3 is TGTGCCAGCAGCGGAAACAGGGTCGGCTACACCTTC.

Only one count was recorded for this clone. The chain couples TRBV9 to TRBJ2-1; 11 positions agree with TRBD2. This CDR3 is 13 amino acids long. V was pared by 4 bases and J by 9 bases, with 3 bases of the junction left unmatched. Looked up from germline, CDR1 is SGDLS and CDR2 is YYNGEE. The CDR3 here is CASSPGLAGEQFF. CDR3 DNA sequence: TGTGCCAGCAGCCCAGGACTAGCGGGTGAGCAGTTCTTC.

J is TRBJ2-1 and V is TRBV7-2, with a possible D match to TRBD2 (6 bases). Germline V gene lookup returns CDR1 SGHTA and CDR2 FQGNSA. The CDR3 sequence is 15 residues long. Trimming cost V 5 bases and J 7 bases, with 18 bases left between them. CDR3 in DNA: TGTGCCAGCAGCCTCGTCCGCGGGGCCGGTAATGAGCAGTTCTTC. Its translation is CASSLVRGAGNEQFF.

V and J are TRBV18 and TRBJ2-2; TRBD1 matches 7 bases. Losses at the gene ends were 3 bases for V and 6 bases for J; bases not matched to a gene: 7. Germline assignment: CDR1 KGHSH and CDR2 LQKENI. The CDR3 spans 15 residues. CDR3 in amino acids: CASSPDQTGAGELFF. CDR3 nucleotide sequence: TGTGCCAGCTCACCCGATCAAACAGGGGCCGGGGAGCTGTTTTTT.

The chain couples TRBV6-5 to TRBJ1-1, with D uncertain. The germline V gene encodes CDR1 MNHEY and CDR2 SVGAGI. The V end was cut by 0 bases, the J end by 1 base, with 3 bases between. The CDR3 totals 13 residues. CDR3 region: CASSYSENTEAFF. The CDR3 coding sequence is TGTGCCAGCAGTTACTCGGAGAACACTGAAGCTTTCTTT.

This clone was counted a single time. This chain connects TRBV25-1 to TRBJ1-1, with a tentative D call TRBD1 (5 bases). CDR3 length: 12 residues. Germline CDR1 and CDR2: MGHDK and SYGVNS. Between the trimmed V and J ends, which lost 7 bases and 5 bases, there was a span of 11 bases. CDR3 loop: CASTPGGTEAFF. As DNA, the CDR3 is TGTGCCAGCACTCCTGGGGGAACTGAAGCTTTCTTT.

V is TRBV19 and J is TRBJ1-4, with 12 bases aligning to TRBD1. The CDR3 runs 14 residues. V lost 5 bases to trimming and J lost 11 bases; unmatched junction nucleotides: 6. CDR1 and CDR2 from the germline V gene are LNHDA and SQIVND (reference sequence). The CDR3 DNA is TGTGCCAGTAGTGACCGGGACAGGGGGCGTAAACTGTTTTTT. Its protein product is CASSDRDRGRKLFF.

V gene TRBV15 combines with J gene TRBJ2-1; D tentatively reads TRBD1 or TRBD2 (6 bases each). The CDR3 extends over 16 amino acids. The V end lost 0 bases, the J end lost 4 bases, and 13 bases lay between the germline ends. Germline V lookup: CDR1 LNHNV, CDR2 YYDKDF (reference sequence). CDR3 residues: CATSRDPGAAYNEQFF. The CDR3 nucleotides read TGTGCCACCAGCAGAGATCCGGGGGCGGCTTACAATGAGCAGTTCTTC.

Here the CDR3 reads CASSLAGGQPQHF. The CDR3 nucleotides read TGTGCCAGCAGCTTAGCTGGGGGTCAGCCCCAGCATTTT. The V gene is TRBV7-9, the J gene TRBJ1-5; tentatively, D is TRBD1 (5 bases). This CDR3 is 13 amino acids long. Per germline, CDR1 SEHNR and CDR2 FQNEAQ (reference sequence). Deletions cut 0 bases from V and 6 bases from J, with 6 bases between.

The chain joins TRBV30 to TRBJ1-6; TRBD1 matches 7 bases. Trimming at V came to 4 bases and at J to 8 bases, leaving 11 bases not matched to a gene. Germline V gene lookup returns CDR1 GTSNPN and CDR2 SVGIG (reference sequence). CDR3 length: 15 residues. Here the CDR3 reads CAWTQRDRVHSPLHF. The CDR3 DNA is TGTGCCTGGACCCAACGGGACAGAGTACATTCACCCCTCCACTTT. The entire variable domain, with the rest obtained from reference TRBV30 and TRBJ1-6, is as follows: SQTIHQWPATLVQPVGSPLSLECTVEGTSNPNLYWYRQAAGRGLQLLFYSVGIGQISSEVPQNLSASRPQDRQFILSSKKLLLSDSGFYLCAWTQRDRVHSPLHFGNGTRLTVT.

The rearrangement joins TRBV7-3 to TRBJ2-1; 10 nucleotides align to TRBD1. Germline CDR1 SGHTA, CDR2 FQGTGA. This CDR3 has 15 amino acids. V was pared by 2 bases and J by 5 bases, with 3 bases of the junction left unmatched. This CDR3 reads CASSLGTGVNNEQFF. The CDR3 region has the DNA TGTGCCAGCAGCTTAGGGACAGGGGTGAACAATGAGCAGTTCTTC.

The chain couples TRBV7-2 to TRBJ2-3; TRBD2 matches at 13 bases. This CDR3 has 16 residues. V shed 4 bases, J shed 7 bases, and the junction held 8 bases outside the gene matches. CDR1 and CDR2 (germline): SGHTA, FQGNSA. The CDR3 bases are TGTGCCAGCAGCTCGGGACTAGCGGGGAGCCTCAATACGCAGTATTTT. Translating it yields CASSSGLAGSLNTQYF.

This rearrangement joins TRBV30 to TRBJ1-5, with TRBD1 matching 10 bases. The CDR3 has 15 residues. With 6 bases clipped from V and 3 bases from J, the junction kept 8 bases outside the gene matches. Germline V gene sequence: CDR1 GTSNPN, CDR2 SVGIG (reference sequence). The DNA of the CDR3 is TGTGCCTGCCAGGACAGGGGGAGTCCCAATCAGCCCCAGCATTTT. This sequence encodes CACQDRGSPNQPQHF.